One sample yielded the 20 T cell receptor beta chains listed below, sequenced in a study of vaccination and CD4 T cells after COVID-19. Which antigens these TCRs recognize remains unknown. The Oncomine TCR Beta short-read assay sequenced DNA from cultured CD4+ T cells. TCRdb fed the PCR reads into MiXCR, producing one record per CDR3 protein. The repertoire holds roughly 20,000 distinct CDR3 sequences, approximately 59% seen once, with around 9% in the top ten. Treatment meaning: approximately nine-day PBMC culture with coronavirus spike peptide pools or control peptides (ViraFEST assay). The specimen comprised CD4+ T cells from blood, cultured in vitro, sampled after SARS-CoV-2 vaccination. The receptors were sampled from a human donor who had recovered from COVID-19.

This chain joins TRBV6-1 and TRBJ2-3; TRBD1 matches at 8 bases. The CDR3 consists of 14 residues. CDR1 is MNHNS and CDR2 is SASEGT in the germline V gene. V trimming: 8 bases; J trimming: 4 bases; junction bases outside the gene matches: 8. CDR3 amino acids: CASERTGSADTQYF. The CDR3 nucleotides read TGTGCCAGCGAAAGGACAGGGTCCGCAGATACGCAGTATTTT.

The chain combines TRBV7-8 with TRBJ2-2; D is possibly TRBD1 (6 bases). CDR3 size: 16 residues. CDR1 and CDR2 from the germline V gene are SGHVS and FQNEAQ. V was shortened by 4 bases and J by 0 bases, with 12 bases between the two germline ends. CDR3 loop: CASSYPGTPNTGELFF. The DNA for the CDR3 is TGTGCCAGCAGCTACCCCGGGACACCGAACACCGGGGAGCTGTTTTTT.

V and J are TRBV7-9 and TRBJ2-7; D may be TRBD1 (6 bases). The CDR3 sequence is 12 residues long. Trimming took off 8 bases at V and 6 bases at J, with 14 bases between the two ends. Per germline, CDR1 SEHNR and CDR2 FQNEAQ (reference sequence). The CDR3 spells CASSPTGGEQYF. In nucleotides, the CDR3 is TGTGCCAGCTCACCGACAGGTGGCGAGCAGTACTTC.

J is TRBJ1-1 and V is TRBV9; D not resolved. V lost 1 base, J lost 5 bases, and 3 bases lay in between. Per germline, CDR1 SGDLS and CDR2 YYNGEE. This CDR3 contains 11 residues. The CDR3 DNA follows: TGTGCCAGCAGCGTAAGGACTGAAGCTTTCTTT. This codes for CASSVRTEAFF.

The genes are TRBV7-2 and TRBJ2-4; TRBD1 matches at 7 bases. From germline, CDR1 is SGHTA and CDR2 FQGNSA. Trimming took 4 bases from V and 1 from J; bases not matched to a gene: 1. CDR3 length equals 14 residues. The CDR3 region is CASSYRGAKNIQYF. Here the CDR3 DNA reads TGTGCCAGCAGCTACAGGGGTGCCAAAAACATTCAGTACTTC.

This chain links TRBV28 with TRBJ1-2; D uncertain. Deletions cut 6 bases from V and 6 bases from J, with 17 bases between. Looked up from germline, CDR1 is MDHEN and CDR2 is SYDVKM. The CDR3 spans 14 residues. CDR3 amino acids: CASRGWVDVDGYTF. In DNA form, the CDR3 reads TGTGCCAGCAGAGGCTGGGTGGACGTCGATGGCTACACCTTC.

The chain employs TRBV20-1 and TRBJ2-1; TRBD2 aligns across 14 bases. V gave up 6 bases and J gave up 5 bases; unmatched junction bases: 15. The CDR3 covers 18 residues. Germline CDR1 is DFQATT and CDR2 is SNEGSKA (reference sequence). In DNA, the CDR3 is TGCAGTGCGCTGAGACCGGGACTAGCGGGAGCACTAAACAATGAGCAGTTCTTC. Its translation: CSALRPGLAGALNNEQFF.

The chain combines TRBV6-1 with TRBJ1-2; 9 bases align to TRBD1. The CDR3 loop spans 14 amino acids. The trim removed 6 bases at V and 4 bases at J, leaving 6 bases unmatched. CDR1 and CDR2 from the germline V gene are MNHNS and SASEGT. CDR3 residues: CASRGTGLGYGYTF. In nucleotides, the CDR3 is TGTGCCAGCAGGGGGACAGGGTTAGGCTATGGCTACACCTTC.

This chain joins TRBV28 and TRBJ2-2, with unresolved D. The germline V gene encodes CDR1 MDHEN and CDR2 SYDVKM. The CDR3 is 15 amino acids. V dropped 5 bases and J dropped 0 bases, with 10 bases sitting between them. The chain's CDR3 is CASSNDWANTGELFF. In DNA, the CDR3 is TGTGCCAGCAGTAACGACTGGGCGAACACCGGGGAGCTGTTTTTT.

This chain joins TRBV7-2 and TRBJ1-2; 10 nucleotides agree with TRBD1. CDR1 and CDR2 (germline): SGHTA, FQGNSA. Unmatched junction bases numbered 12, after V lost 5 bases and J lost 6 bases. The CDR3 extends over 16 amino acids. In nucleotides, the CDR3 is TGTGCCAGCAGCCCAGCCGGGGGGACAGGGGCCCATGGCTACACCTTC. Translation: CASSPAGGTGAHGYTF.

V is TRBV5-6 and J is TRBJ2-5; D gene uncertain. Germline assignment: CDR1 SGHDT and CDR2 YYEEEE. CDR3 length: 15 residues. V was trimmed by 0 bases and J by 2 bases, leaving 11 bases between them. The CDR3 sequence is CASSLGILEQETQYF. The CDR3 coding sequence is TGTGCCAGCAGCTTGGGTATCTTGGAGCAAGAGACCCAGTACTTC. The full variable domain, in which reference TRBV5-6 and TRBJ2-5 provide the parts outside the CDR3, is DAGVTQSPTHLIKTRGQQVTLRCSPKSGHDTVSWYQQALGQGPQFIFQYYEEEERQRGNFPDRFSGHQFPNYSSELNVNALLLGDSALYLCASSLGILEQETQYFGPGTRLLVL.

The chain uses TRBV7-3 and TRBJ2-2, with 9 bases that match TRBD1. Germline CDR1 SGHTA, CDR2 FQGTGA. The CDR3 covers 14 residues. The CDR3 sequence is CGGGDRANTGELFF. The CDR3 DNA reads TGTGGGGGCGGGGACAGGGCTAACACCGGGGAGCTGTTTTTT.

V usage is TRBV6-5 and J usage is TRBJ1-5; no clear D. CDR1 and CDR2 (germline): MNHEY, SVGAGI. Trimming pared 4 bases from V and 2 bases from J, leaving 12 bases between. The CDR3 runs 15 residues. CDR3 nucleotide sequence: TGTGCCAGCAGTTCAATCCGGACGGGCAATCAGCCCCAGCATTTT. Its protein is CASSSIRTGNQPQHF.

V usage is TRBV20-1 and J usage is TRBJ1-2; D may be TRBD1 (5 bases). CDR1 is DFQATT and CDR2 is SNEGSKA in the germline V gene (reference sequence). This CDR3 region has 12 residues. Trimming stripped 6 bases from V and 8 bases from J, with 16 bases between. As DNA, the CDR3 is TGCAGTGCCCGGACACCCGAGGGCGGCTACACCTTC. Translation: CSARTPEGGYTF.

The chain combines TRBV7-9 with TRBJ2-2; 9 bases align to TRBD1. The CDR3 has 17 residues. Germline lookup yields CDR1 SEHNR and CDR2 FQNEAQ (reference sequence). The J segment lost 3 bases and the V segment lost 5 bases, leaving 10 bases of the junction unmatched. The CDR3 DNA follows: TGTGCCAGCAGCCCTACCCTCTGGACAGGGGACACCGGGGAGCTGTTTTTT. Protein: CASSPTLWTGDTGELFF.

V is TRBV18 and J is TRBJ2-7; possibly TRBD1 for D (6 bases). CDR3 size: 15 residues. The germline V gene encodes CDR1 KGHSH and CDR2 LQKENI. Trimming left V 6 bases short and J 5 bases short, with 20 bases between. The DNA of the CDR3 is TGTGCCAGCTCCAACACAGGGATTGGGGCCCACGAGCAGTACTTC. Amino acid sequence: CASSNTGIGAHEQYF.

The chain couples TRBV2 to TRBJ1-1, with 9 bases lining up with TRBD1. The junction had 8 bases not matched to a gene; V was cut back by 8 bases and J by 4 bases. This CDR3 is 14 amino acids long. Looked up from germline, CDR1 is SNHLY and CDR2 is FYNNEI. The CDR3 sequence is CASRNRGLGTEAFF. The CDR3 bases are TGTGCCAGCCGAAACAGGGGGCTGGGCACTGAAGCTTTCTTT.

CDR3 DNA: TGTGCCAGCAGGAGAGGGACAGGGGTCGAAAAACTGTTTTTT. Its protein product is CASRRGTGVEKLFF. V and J are TRBV4-2 and TRBJ1-4; 10 bases are a match to TRBD1. The CDR3 covers 14 residues. J gave up 8 bases and V 6 bases, and 6 bases lay outside the gene matches. CDR1 and CDR2 (germline): LGHNA, YNFKEQ.

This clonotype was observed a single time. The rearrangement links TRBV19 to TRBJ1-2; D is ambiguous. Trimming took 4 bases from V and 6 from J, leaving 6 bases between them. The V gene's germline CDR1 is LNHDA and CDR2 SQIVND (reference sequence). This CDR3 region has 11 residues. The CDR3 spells CASSRVNGYTF. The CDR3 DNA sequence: TGTGCCAGTAGTAGGGTGAATGGCTACACCTTC.

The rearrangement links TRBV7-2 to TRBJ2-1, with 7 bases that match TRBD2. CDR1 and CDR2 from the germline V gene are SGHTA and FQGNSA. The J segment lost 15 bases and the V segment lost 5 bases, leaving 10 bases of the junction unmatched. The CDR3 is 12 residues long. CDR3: CASSPGGFAPFF. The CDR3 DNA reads TGTGCCAGCAGCCCGGGGGGTTTTGCACCGTTCTTC.